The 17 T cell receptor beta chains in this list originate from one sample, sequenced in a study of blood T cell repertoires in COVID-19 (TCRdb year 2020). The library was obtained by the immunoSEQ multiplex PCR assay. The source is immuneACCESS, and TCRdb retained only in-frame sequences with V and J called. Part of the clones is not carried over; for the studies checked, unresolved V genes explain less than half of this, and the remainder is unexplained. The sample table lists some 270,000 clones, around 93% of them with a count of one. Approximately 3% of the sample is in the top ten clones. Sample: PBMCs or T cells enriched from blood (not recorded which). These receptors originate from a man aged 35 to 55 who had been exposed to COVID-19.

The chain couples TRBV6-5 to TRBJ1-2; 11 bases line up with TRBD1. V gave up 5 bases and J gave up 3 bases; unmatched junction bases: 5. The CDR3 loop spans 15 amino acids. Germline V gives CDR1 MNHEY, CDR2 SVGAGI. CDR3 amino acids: CASSTPGQGDYGYTF. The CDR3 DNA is TGTGCCAGCAGTACTCCGGGACAGGGGGACTATGGCTACACCTTC.

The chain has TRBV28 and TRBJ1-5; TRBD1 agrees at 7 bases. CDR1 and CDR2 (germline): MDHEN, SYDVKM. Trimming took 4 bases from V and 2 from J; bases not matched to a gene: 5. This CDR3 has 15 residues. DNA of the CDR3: TGTGCCAGCAGTTACAGGGGATTACGCAATCAGCCCCAGCATTTT. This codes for CASSYRGLRNQPQHF.

This chain's CDR3 is CAVRPHSSGNTIYF. The CDR3 DNA is TGTGCCGTCCGCCCGCACAGCTCTGGAAACACCATATATTTT. The chain couples TRBV19 to TRBJ1-3; no clear D gene. Trimming left V 11 bases short and J 0 bases short, with 14 bases between. Germline lookup yields CDR1 LNHDA and CDR2 SQIVND (reference sequence). The CDR3 length is 14 residues.

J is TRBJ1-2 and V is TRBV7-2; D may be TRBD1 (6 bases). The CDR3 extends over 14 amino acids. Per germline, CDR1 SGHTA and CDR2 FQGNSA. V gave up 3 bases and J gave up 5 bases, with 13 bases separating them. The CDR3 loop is CASSLTGGGYGYTF. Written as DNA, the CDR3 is TGTGCCAGCAGCTTGACGGGGGGCGGGTATGGCTACACCTTC.

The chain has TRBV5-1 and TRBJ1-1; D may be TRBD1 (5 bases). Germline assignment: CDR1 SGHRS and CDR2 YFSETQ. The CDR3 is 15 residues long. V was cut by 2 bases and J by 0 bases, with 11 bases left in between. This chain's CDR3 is CASSFGATVNTEAFF. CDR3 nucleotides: TGCGCCAGCAGCTTTGGGGCTACAGTGAACACTGAAGCTTTCTTT.

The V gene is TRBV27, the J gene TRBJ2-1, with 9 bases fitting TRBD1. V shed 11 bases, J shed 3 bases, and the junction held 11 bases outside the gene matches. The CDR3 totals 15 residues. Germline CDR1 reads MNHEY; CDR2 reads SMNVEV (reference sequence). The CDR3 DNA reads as TGTGCCTGGACCCGGGACAGGGCTCTCTACAATGAGCAGTTCTTC. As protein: CAWTRDRALYNEQFF.

The CDR3: CASSFPGRDTDTQYF. The CDR3 DNA is TGTGCCAGCAGTTTCCCTGGCAGGGACACAGATACGCAGTATTTT. The chain recombines TRBV28 with TRBJ2-3; D perhaps matches TRBD1 (5 bases). The CDR3 has 15 amino acids. The V end lost 3 bases, the J end lost 2 bases, and 12 bases lay between the germline ends. The germline V gene has CDR1 MDHEN and CDR2 SYDVKM.

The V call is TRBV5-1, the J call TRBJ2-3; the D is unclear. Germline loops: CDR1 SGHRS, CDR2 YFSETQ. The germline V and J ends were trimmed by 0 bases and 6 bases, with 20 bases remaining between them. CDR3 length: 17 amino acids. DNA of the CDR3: TGCGCCAGCAGCTTGGAGGAGCTTTTTTCTCAACGGGATACGCAGTATTTT. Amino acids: CASSLEELFSQRDTQYF.

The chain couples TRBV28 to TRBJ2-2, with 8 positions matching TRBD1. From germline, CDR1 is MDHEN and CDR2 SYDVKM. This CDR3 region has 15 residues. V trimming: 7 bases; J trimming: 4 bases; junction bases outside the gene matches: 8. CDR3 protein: CASNSRGRRTGELFF. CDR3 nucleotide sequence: TGTGCCAGCAATTCCAGGGGGCGTCGCACCGGGGAGCTGTTTTTT.

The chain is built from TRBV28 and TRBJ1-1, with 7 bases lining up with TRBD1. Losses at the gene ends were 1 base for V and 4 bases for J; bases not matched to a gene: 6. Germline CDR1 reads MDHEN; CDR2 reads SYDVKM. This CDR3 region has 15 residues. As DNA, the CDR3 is TGTGCCAGCAGTTTATCGGACAGGAGCGGCACTGAAGCTTTCTTT. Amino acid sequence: CASSLSDRSGTEAFF. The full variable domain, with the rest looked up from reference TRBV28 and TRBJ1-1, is DVKVTQSSRYLVKRTGEKVFLECVQDMDHENMFWYRQDPGLGLRLIYFSYDVKMKEKGDIPEGYSVSREKKERFSLILESASTNQTSMYLCASSLSDRSGTEAFFGQGTRLTVV.

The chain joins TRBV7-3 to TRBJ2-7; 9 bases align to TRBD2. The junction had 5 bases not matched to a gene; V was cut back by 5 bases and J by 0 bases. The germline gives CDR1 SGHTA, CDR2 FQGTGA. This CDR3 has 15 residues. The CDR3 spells CASSISGSSSYEQYF. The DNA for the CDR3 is TGTGCCAGCAGCATTAGCGGGAGCTCCTCCTACGAGCAGTACTTC.

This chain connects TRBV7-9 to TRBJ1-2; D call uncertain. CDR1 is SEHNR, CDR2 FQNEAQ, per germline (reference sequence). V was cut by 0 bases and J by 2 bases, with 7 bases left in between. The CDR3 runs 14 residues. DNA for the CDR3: TGTGCCAGCAGCTTAGCGCGGAGGAACTATGGCTACACCTTC. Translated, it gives CASSLARRNYGYTF.

CDR3 DNA: TGTGCCAGCAGCCCGTCCAGGGGGCTTGGAAACACCATATATTTT. Translating it yields CASSPSRGLGNTIYF. V is TRBV14 and J is TRBJ1-3; 8 bases line up with TRBD1. There are 15 residues in the CDR3. Trimming at V came to 4 bases and at J to 3 bases, leaving 5 bases not matched to a gene. Germline CDR1 is SGHDN and CDR2 is FVKESK.

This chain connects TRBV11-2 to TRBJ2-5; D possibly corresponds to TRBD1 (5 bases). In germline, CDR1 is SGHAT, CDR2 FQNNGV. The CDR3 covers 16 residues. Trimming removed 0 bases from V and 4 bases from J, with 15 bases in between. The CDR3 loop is CASSLEANRWAETQYF. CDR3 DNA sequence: TGTGCCAGCAGCTTAGAAGCAAACAGGTGGGCAGAGACCCAGTACTTC. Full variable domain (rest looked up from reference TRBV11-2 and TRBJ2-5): EAGVAQSPRYKIIEKRQSVAFWCNPISGHATLYWYQQILGQGPKLLIQFQNNGVVDDSQLPKDRFSAERLKGVDSTLKIQPAKLEDSAVYLCASSLEANRWAETQYFGPGTRLLVL.

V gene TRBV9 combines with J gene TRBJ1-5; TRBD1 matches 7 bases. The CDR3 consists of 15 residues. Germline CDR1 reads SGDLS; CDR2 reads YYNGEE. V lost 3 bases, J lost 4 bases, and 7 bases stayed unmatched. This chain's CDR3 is CASSESGTVNQPQHF. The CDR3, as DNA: TGTGCCAGCAGCGAGTCCGGGACAGTGAATCAGCCCCAGCATTTT. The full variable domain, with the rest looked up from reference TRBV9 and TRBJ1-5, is DSGVTQTPKHLITATGQRVTLRCSPRSGDLSVYWYQQSLDQGLQFLIQYYNGEERAKGNILERFSAQQFPDLHSELNLSSLELGDSALYFCASSESGTVNQPQHFGDGTRLSIL.

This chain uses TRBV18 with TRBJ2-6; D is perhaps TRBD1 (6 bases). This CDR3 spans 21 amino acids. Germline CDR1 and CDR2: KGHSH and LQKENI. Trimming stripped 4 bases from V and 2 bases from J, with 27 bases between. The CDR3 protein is CASSLTPLVGTGPTGANVLTF. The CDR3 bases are TGTGCCAGCTCACTGACACCGTTGGTTGGAACAGGGCCAACTGGGGCCAACGTCCTGACTTTC.

The CDR3 sequence is CASSEPTGRGGSYEQYF. The CDR3 DNA reads TGCGCCAGCAGCGAACCGACAGGGCGGGGGGGTAGCTACGAGCAGTACTTC. The rearrangement links TRBV5-1 to TRBJ2-7; 9 bases map to TRBD2. Germline CDR1 is SGHRS and CDR2 is YFSETQ. V shed 4 bases, J shed 3 bases, and the junction held 14 bases outside the gene matches. The CDR3 consists of 17 residues.